This entry features one TCR beta chain sequence. Clones were read by immunoSEQ multiplex PCR, and TCRdb kept only the in-frame ones, dropping some. The sample yields some 120,000 clones, approximately 92% seen once. This sample stems from a study of control samples from healthy donors and cancer patients. Trimming took 2 bases from V and 6 from J; bases not matched to a gene: 3. Germline V gives CDR1 MNHEY, CDR2 SMNVEV (reference sequence). The CDR3 is 14 residues long. The rearrangement uses TRBV27 and TRBJ2-7, with TRBD2 matching 11 bases. Sequences were obtained from blood. This clonotype was sampled from a man aged 18 to 29 in good health. The CDR3 sequence is CASSLMLAGGEQYF. CDR3 bases: TGTGCCAGCAGTTTAATGCTAGCGGGGGGCGAGCAGTACTTC.